This T cell receptor beta chain emerged from a study of OX40 agonist ivuxolimab in advanced cancers. Study as a whole: Patient treatment consisted of intravenous ivuxolimab administration every 2 weeks at 0.01 to 10 mg/kg. Findings and limits, study-wide: Averaged across samples, CD8+ T cells carried more expanded clones than CD4+ did.

The ends were cut back, 2 bases at V and 3 bases at J, with 18 bases in the middle. There are 17 residues in the CDR3. CDR1 is MNHEY, CDR2 SMNVEV, per germline (reference sequence). Turning to this clone: As yet, its antigen is unknown.

Assay: immunoSEQ multiplex PCR; the TCRdb copy retains only in-frame clones and omits some. The sample includes about 88,000 clones, roughly 84% of them seen just once. Specimen: CD4+ or CD8+ T cells sorted from blood, collected in a trial of the OX40 agonist ivuxolimab. The J gene is TRBJ2-3, the V gene TRBV27, with a weak D call TRBD2 (7 bases). The TCR comes from an adult with an advanced solid tumor such as melanoma, head and neck, liver or kidney cancer. This CDR3 reads CASSLRAGAGVTDTQYF. DNA for the CDR3: TGTGCCAGCAGTTTAAGGGCGGGGGCAGGTGTAACAGATACGCAGTATTTT.